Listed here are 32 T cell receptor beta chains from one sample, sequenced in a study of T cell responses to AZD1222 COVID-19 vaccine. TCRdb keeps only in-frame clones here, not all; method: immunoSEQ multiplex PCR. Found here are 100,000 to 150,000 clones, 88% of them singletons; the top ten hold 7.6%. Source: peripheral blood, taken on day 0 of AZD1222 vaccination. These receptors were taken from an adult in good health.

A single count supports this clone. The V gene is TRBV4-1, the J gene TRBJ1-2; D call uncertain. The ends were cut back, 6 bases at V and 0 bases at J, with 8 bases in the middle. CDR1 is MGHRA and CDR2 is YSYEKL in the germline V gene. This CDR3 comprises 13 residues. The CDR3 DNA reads TGCGCCAGCAGTGAGGGAACTAACTATGGCTACACCTTC. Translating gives CASSEGTNYGYTF.

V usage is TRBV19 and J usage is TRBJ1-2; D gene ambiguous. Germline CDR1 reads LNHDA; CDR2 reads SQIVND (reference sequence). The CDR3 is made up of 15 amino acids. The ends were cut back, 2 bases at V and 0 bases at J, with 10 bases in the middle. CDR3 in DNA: TGTGCCAGTAGTATACCGGGCCGTACTAACTATGGCTACACCTTC. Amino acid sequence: CASSIPGRTNYGYTF.

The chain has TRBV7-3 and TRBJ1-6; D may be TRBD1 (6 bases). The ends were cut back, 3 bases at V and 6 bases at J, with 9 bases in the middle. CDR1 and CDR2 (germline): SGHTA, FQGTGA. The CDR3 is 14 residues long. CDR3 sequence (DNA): TGTGCCAGCAGCTTTGGACAGACTAATTCACCCCTCCACTTT. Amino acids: CASSFGQTNSPLHF.

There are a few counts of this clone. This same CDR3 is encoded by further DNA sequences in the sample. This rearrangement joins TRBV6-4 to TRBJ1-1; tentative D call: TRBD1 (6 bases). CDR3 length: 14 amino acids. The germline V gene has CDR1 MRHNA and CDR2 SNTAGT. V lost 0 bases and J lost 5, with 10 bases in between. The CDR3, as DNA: TGTGCCAGCAGTGACTCGAGCAGGGGAACTGAAGCTTTCTTT. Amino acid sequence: CASSDSSRGTEAFF.

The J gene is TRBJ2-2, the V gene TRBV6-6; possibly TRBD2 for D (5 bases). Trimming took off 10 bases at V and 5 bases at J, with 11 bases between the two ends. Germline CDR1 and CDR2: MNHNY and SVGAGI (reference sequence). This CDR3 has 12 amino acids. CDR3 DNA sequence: TGTGCCACCGGGGTTGGGACCGGGGAGCTGTTTTTT. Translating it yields CATGVGTGELFF.

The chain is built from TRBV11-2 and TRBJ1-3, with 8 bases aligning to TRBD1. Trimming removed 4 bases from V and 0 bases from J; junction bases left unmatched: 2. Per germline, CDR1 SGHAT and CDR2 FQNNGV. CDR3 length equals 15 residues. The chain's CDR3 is CASSSGTGSGNTIYF. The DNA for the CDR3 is TGTGCCAGCAGCTCCGGGACAGGCTCTGGAAACACCATATATTTT.

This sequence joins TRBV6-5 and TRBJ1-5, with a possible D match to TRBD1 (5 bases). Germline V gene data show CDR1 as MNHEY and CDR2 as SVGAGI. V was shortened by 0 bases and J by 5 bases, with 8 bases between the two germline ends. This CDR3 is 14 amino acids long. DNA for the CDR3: TGTGCCAGCAGTTACTCGTTGGGGGATCAGCCCCAGCATTTT. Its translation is CASSYSLGDQPQHF.

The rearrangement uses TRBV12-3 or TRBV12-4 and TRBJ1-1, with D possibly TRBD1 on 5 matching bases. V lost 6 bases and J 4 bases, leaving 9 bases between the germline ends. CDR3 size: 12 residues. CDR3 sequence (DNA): TGTGCCAGCAGGCAGGGTCGCACTGAAGCTTTCTTT. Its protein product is CASRQGRTEAFF.

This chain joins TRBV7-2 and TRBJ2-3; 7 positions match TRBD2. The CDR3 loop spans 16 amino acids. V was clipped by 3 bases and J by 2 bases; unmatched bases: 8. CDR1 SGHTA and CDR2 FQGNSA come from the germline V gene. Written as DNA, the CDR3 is TGTGCCAGCAGCTTTAGGGCGGGAGAGATCACAGATACGCAGTATTTT. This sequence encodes CASSFRAGEITDTQYF.

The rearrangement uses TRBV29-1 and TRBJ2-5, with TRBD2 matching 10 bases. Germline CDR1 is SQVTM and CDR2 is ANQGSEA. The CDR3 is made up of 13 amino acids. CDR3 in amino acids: CSARAGGIETQYF. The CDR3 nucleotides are TGCAGTGCAAGAGCGGGAGGGATAGAGACCCAGTACTTC.

The CDR3: CASRLTEDTEAFF. CDR3 nucleotide sequence: TGTGCAAGTCGCTTGACAGAAGACACTGAAGCTTTCTTT. The chain couples TRBV12-2 to TRBJ1-1; the table's D call of TRBD1 was not tested on the DNA. TRBV12-2 is flagged as a pseudogene. The CDR3 covers 13 residues.

Here the CDR3 reads CASSTIRTGFNGYTF. DNA of the CDR3: TGCGCCAGCAGCACGATACGGACAGGGTTCAATGGCTACACCTTC. V is TRBV5-1 and J is TRBJ1-2; TRBD1 matches at 8 bases. Germline V gives CDR1 SGHRS, CDR2 YFSETQ. This CDR3 has 15 amino acids. With 4 bases clipped from V and 6 bases from J, the junction kept 11 bases outside the gene matches.

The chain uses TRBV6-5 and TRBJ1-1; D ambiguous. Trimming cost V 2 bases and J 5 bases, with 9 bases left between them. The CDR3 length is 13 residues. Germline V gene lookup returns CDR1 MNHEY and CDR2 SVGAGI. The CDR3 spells CASSYGVRTEAFF. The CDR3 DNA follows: TGTGCCAGCAGTTACGGGGTCCGAACTGAAGCTTTCTTT.

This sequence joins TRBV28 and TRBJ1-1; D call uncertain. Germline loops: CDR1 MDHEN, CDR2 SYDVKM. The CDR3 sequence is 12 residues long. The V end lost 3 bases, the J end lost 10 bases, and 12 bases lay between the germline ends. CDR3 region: CASSFQHGRAFF. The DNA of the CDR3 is TGTGCCAGCAGTTTCCAGCACGGGAGAGCTTTCTTT.

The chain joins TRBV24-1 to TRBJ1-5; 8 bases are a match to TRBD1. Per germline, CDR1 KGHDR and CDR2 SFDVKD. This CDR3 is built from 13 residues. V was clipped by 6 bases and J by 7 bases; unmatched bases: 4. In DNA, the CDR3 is TGTGCCACCAGTTCAGGGGGCCCCCAGCCCCAGCATTTT. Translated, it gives CATSSGGPQPQHF.

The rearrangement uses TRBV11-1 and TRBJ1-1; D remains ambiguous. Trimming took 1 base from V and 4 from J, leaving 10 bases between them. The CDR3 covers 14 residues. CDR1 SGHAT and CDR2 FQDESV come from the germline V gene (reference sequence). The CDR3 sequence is CASSLVTRSTEAFF. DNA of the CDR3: TGTGCCAGCAGCTTAGTGACCCGGAGCACTGAAGCTTTCTTT.

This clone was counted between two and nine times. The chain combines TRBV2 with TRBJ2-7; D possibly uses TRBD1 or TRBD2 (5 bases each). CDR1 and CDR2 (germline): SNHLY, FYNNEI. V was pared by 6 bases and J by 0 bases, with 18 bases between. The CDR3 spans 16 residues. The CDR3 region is CASRATPGPSSYEQYF. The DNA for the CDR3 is TGTGCCAGCAGAGCGACACCGGGGCCAAGCTCCTACGAGCAGTACTTC.

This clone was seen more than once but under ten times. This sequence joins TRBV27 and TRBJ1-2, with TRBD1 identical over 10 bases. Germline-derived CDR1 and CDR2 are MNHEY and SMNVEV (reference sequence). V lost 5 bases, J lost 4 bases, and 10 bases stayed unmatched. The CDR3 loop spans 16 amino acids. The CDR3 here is CASSQRTGGDLYGYTF. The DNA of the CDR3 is TGTGCCAGCAGTCAACGGACAGGGGGGGACCTCTATGGCTACACCTTC.

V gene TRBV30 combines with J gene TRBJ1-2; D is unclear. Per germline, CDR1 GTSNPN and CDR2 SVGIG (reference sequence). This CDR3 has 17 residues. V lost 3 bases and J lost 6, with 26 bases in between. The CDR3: CAWSPPISQRRVNGYTF. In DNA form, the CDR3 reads TGTGCCTGGAGCCCACCAATATCACAACGAAGGGTGAATGGCTACACCTTC.

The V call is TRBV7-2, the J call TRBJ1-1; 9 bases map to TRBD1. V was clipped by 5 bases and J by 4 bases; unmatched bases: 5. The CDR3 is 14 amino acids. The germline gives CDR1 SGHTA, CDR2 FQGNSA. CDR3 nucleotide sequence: TGTGCCAGCAGCCCGAGACAGGGGGGCACTGAAGCTTTCTTT. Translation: CASSPRQGGTEAFF. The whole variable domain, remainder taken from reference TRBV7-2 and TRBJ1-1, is GAGVSQSPSNKVTEKGKDVELRCDPISGHTALYWYRQSLGQGLEFLIYFQGNSAPDKSGLPSDRFSAERTGGSVSTLTIQRTQQEDSAVYLCASSPRQGGTEAFFGQGTRLTVV.

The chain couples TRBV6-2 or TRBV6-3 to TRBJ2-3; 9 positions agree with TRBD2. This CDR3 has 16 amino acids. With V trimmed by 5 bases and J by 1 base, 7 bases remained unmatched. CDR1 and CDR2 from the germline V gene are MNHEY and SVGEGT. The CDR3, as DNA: TGTGCCAGCAGTCCCGGACTAGCGCTCCGCACAGATACGCAGTATTTT. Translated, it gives CASSPGLALRTDTQYF.

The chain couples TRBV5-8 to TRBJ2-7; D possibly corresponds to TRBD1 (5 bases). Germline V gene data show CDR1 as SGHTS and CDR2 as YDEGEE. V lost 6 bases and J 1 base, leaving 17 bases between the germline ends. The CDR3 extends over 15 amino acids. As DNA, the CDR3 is TGTGCCAGCACAAAACTTGGGGCCGTATCCTACGAGCAGTACTTC. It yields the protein CASTKLGAVSYEQYF.

This CDR3 reads CASSAVASPQETQYF. CDR3 DNA: TGTGCCAGCAGCGCCGTGGCGAGCCCCCAAGAGACCCAGTACTTC. The V and J genes are TRBV9 and TRBJ2-5; D remains unclear. This CDR3 is 15 amino acids long. Germline CDR1 and CDR2: SGDLS and YYNGEE. Trimming removed 3 bases at V and 1 base at J, with 13 bases between.

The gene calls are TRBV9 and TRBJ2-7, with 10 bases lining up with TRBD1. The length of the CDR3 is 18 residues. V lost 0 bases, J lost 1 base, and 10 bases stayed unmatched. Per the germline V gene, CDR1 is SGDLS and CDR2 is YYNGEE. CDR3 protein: CASSVANRGTGDSYEQYF. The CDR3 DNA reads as TGTGCCAGCAGCGTAGCTAACCGAGGGACAGGGGATTCCTACGAGCAGTACTTC.

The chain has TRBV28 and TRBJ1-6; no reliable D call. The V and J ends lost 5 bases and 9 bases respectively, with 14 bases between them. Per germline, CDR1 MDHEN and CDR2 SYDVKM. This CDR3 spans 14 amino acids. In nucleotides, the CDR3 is TGTGCCAGCAGTCCTCGATATAACAGTTCACCCCTCCACTTT. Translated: CASSPRYNSSPLHF.

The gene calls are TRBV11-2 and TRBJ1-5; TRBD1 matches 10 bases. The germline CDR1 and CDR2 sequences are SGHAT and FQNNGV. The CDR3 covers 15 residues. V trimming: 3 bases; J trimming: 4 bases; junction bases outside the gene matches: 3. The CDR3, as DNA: TGTGCCAGCAGCTTTGTGGGACAGGGGAATCAGCCCCAGCATTTT. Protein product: CASSFVGQGNQPQHF.

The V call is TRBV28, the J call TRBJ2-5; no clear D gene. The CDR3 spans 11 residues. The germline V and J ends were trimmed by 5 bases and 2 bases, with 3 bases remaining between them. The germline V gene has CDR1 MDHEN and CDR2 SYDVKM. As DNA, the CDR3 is TGTGCCAGCAGTGTACAAGAGACCCAGTACTTC. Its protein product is CASSVQETQYF.

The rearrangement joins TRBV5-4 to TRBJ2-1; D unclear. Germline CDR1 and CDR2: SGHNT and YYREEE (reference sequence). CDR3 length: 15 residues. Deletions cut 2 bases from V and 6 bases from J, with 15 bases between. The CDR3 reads CASSFGSPSINEQFF. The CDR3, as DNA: TGTGCCAGCAGCTTTGGCAGCCCTAGTATCAATGAGCAGTTCTTC. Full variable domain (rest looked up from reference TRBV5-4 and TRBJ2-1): ETGVTQSPTHLIKTRGQQVTLRCSSQSGHNTVSWYQQALGQGPQFIFQYYREEENGRGNFPPRFSGLQFPNYSSELNVNALELDDSALYLCASSFGSPSINEQFFGPGTRLTVL.

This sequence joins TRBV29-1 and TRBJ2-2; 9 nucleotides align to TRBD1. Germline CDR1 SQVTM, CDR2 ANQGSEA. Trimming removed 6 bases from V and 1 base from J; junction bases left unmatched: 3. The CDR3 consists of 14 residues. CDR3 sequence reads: CSVPGQGNTGELFF. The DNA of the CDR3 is TGCAGCGTCCCGGGACAGGGGAACACCGGGGAGCTGTTTTTT.

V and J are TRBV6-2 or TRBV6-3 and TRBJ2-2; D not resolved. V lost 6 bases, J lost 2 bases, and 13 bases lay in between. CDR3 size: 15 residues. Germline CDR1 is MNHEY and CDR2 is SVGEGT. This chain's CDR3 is CASSLTALNTGELFF. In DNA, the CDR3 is TGTGCCAGCAGCCTGACGGCCCTCAACACCGGGGAGCTGTTTTTT.

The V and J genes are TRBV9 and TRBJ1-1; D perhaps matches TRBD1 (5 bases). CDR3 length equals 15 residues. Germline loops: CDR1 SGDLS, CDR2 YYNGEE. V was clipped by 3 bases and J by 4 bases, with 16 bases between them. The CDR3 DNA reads TGTGCCAGCAGCGGGCGACAGCCCGGGGGCACTGAAGCTTTCTTT. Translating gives CASSGRQPGGTEAFF.

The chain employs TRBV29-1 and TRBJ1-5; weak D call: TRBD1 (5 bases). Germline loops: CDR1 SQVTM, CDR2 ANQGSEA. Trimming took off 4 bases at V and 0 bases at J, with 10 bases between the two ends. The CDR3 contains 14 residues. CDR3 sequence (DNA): TGCAGCGTTGGGGGGTCATCTAGCAATCAGCCCCAGCATTTT. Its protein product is CSVGGSSSNQPQHF.